Presented here are 8 T cell receptor beta chains from one specimen sequenced in a study of cytomegalovirus exposure and HLA in healthy donors. TCRdb's copy holds only in-frame clones and misses some; the assay was immunoSEQ multiplex PCR. The top ten hold about 0.96% of the sample, which has some 290,000 clones, roughly 90% seen once. Specimen: PBMCs. Source of these receptors: a man aged 25-40 years in good health and CMV-seronegative.

CDR3: CASSLANAGITRTPLHF. DNA of the CDR3: TGTGCCAGCAGCTTGGCTAATGCCGGGATCACTAGGACACCCCTCCACTTT. The rearrangement joins TRBV5-8 to TRBJ1-6; no reliable D call. This CDR3 spans 17 amino acids. CDR1 and CDR2 from the germline V gene are SGHTS and YDEGEE. Trimming took 0 bases from V and 11 from J, leaving 21 bases between them.

The rearrangement links TRBV6-1 to TRBJ2-7; the match to TRBD1 covers 7 bases. V shed 2 bases and J 5 bases; nucleotides not matched to a gene: 6. The CDR3 totals 14 residues. CDR1 MNHNS and CDR2 SASEGT come from the germline V gene. The CDR3 DNA sequence: TGTGCCAGCAGTGAACCTAACAGGGGTAACGAGCAGTACTTC. Encoded protein: CASSEPNRGNEQYF.

The rearrangement joins TRBV30 to TRBJ2-2; D possibly corresponds to TRBD2 (6 bases). Looked up from germline, CDR1 is GTSNPN and CDR2 is SVGIG (reference sequence). This CDR3 has 14 residues. V lost 3 bases, J lost 7 bases, and 15 bases lay in between. CDR3 sequence: CAWRRRGGDGELFF. In nucleotides, the CDR3 is TGTGCCTGGAGGAGGAGGGGTGGGGACGGGGAGCTGTTTTTT.

This chain connects TRBV20-1 to TRBJ1-2; unclear D gene. The length of the CDR3 is 10 residues. CDR1 DFQATT and CDR2 SNEGSKA come from the germline V gene (reference sequence). V lost 7 bases and J lost 6, with 9 bases in between. The CDR3 region is CSDIRDGYTF. The CDR3 bases are TGCAGTGATATTCGGGATGGCTACACCTTC.

J is TRBJ2-1 and V is TRBV7-8; the match to TRBD2 covers 9 bases. Germline CDR1 reads SGHVS; CDR2 reads FQNEAQ. CDR3 length: 15 residues. V lost 7 bases, J lost 4 bases, and 8 bases stayed unmatched. The CDR3 loop is CASIERGEDYNEQFF. Written as DNA, the CDR3 is TGTGCCAGCATAGAGCGGGGGGAAGATTACAATGAGCAGTTCTTC.

The rearrangement uses TRBV10-3 and TRBJ2-7; 8 bases line up with TRBD1. The CDR3 extends over 13 amino acids. Trimming at V came to 8 bases and at J to 3 bases, leaving 6 bases not matched to a gene. In germline, CDR1 is ENHRY, CDR2 SYGVKD. CDR3 nucleotides: TGTGCCATCGGTAGGGGACAGGACTACGAGCAGTACTTC. Amino acids: CAIGRGQDYEQYF.

There are a few counts of this clone. This chain uses TRBV10-3 with TRBJ2-2; no clear D. V shed 0 bases and J shed 6 bases, with 8 bases lying between them. Germline assignment: CDR1 ENHRY and CDR2 SYGVKD. The length of the CDR3 is 14 residues. CDR3 nucleotide sequence: TGTGCCATCAGTGAGTCGGGCTTCCCCGGGGAGCTGTTTTTT. Its protein is CAISESGFPGELFF.

This rearrangement joins TRBV2 to TRBJ1-4, with D uncertain. This CDR3 contains 13 residues. The ends were cut back, 9 bases at V and 5 bases at J, with 13 bases in the middle. CDR1 and CDR2 (germline): SNHLY, FYNNEI. The CDR3 DNA reads as TGTGCCAGACGAACAGAGAACAATGAAAAACTGTTTTTT. Translating it yields CARRTENNEKLFF.